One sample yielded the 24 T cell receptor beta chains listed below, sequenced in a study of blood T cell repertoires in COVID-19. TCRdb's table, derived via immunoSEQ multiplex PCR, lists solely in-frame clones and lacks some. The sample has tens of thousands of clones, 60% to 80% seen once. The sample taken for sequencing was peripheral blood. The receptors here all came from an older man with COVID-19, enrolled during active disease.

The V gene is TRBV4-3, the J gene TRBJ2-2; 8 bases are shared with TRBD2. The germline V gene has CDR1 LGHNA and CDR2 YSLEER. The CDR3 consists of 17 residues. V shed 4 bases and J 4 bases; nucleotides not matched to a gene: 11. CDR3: CASSLAPGLGATGELFF. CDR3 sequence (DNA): TGCGCCAGCAGCCTGGCGCCGGGACTAGGGGCCACCGGGGAGCTGTTTTTT.

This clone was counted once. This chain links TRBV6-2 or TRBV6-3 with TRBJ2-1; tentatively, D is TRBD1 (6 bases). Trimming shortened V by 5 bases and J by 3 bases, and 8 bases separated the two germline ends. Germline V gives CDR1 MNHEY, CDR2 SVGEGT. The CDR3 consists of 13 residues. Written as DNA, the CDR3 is TGTGCCAGCAGTACGGACAGCTACAATGAGCAGTTCTTC. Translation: CASSTDSYNEQFF.

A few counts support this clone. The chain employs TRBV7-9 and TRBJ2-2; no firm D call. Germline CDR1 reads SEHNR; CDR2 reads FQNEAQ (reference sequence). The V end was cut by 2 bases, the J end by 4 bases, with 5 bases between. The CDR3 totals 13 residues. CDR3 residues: CASSLLRTGELFF. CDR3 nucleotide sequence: TGTGCCAGCAGCTTATTGCGCACCGGGGAGCTGTTTTTT.

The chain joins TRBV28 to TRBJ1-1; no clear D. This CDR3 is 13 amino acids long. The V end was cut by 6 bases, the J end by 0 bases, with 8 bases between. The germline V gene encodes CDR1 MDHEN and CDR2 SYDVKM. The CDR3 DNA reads TGTGCCAGCAGCTCCGCGATGAACACTGAAGCTTTCTTT. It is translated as CASSSAMNTEAFF.

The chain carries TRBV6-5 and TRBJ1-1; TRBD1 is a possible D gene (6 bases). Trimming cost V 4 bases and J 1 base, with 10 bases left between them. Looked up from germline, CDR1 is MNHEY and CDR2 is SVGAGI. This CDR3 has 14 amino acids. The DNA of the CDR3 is TGTGCCAGCAGTTTCCTACAGGGGAACACTGAAGCTTTCTTT. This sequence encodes CASSFLQGNTEAFF.

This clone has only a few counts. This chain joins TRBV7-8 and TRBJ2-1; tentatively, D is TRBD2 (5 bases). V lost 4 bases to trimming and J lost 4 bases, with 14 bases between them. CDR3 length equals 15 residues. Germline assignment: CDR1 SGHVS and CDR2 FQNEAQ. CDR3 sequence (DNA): TGTGCCAGCAGCTACGGACCGGGAAGATACAATGAGCAGTTCTTC. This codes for CASSYGPGRYNEQFF.

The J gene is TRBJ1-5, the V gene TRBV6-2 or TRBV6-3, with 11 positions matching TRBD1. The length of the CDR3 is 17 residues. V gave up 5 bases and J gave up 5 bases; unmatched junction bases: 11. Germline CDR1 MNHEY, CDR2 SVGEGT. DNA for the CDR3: TGTGCCAGCAGTCTTGGACAGGGGGCGGCAATCCATCAGCCCCAGCATTTT. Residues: CASSLGQGAAIHQPQHF.

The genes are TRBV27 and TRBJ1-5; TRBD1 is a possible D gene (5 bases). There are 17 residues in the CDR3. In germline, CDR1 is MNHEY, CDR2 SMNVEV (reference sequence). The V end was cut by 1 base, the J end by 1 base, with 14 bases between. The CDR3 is CASSLYGRASSNQPQHF. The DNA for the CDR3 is TGTGCCAGCAGTTTATATGGCAGGGCATCAAGCAATCAGCCCCAGCATTTT.

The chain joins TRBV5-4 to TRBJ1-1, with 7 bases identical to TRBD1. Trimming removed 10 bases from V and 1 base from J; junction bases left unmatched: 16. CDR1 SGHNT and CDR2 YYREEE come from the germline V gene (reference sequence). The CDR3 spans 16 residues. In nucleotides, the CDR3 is TGTGCCCACAGCTTGGCAGGGGGACGCTGGAACACTGAAGCTTTCTTT. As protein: CAHSLAGGRWNTEAFF. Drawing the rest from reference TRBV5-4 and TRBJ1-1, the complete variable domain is ETGVTQSPTHLIKTRGQQVTLRCSSQSGHNTVSWYQQALGQGPQFIFQYYREEENGRGNFPPRFSGLQFPNYSSELNVNALELDDSALYLCAHSLAGGRWNTEAFFGQGTRLTVV.

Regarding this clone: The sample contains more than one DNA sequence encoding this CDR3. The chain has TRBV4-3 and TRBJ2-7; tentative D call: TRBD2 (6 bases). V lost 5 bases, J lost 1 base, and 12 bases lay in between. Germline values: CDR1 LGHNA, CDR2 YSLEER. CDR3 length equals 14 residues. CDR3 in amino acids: CASSWSSGSYEQYF. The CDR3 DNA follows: TGCGCCAGCAGCTGGAGTAGCGGATCCTACGAGCAGTACTTC.

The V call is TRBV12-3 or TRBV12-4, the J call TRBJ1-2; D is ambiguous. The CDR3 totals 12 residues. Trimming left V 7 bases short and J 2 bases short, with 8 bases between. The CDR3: CASTLLNYGYTF. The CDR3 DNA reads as TGTGCCAGCACCCTTTTGAACTATGGCTACACCTTC.

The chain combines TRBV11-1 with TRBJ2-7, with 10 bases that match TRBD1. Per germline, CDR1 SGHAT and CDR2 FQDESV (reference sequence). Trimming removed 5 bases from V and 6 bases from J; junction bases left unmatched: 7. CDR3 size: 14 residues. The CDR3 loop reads CASSPRDRGSEQYF. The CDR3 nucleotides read TGTGCCAGCAGCCCTCGGGACAGGGGAAGCGAGCAGTACTTC.

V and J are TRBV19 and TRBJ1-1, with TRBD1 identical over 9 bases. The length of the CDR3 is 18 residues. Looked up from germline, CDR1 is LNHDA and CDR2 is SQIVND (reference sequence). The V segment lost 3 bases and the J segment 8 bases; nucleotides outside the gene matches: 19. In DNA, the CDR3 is TGTGCCAGTAGTATCCATATGGGGTTGGACAGGGGTAACAACGAAGCTTTCTTT. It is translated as CASSIHMGLDRGNNEAFF.

CDR3 loop: CASSQRTSGTTQYF. The CDR3 DNA follows: TGTGCCAGCAGCCAACGGACTAGCGGGACGACCCAGTACTTC. The chain is built from TRBV3-1 (or the pseudogene TRBV3-2) and TRBJ2-5; 12 bases are a match to TRBD2. CDR3 length: 14 amino acids. The germline V gene has CDR1 LGHDT and CDR2 YNNKEL (reference sequence). Trimming at V came to 2 bases and at J to 7 bases, leaving 2 bases not matched to a gene.

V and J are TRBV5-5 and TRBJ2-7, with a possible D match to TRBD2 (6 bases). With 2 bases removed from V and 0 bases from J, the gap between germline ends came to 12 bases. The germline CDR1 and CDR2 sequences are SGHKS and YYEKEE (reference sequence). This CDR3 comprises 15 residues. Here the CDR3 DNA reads TGTGCCAGCAGCTTAGGGCAGGGACTCTCCTACGAGCAGTACTTC. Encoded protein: CASSLGQGLSYEQYF.

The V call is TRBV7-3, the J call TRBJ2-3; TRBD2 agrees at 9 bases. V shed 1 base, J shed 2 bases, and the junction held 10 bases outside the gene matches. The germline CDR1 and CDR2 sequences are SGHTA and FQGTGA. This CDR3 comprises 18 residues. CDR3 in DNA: TGTGCCAGCAGCTTAAGAAGGGCGGCGGGAGGGCCCACAGATACGCAGTATTTT. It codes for CASSLRRAAGGPTDTQYF. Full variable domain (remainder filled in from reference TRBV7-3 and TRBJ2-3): GAGVSQTPSNKVTEKGKYVELRCDPISGHTALYWYRQSLGQGPEFLIYFQGTGAADDSGLPNDRFFAVRPEGSVSTLKIQRTERGDSAVYLCASSLRRAAGGPTDTQYFGPGTRLTVL.

CDR3 residues: CASSSWTGPNTGTDTQYF. CDR3 DNA sequence: TGTGCCAGCAGCTCCTGGACAGGTCCCAATACCGGCACAGATACGCAGTATTTT. The genes are TRBV7-2 and TRBJ2-3, with 7 bases fitting TRBD1. The CDR3 runs to 18 residues. With 4 bases clipped from V and 1 base from J, the junction kept 14 bases outside the gene matches. In germline, CDR1 is SGHTA, CDR2 FQGNSA.

CDR3 region: CAISNGQGNQPQHF. The CDR3 DNA sequence: TGTGCCATCAGTAACGGACAGGGCAATCAGCCCCAGCATTTT. V and J are TRBV10-3 and TRBJ1-5; the match to TRBD1 covers 7 bases. Germline lookup yields CDR1 ENHRY and CDR2 SYGVKD. The V gene end was trimmed by 5 bases and the J gene end by 2 bases; junction bases not matched to a gene: 3. The CDR3 is made up of 14 amino acids.

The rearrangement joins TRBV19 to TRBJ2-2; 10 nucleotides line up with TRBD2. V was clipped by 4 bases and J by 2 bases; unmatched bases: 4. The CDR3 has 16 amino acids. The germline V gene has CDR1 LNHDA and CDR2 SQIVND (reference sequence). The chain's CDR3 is CASSRAGGVNTGELFF. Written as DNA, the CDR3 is TGTGCCAGTAGTAGAGCGGGAGGGGTCAACACCGGGGAGCTGTTTTTT.

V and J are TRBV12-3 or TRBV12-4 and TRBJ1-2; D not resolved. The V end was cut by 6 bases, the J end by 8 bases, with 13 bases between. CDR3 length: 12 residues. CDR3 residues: CASSSRLWGYTF. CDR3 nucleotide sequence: TGTGCCAGCAGCTCACGGTTGTGGGGCTACACCTTC.

Here the CDR3 reads CATSDPGRPEGETQYF. CDR3 DNA: TGTGCCACCAGTGATCCCGGACGGCCGGAGGGAGAGACCCAGTACTTC. The rearrangement uses TRBV24-1 and TRBJ2-5; TRBD2 is a possible D gene (6 bases). Between the trimmed V and J ends, which lost 3 bases and 4 bases, there was a span of 17 bases. CDR3 length: 16 residues. Looked up from germline, CDR1 is KGHDR and CDR2 is SFDVKD.

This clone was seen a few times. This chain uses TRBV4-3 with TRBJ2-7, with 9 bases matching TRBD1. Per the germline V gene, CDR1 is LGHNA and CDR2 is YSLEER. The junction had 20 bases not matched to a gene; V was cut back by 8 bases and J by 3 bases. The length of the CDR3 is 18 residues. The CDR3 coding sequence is TGCGCCAGCTCAAGGGCCATGGGGGGTTCGGGACAGGGCTACGAGCAGTACTTC. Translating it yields CASSRAMGGSGQGYEQYF.

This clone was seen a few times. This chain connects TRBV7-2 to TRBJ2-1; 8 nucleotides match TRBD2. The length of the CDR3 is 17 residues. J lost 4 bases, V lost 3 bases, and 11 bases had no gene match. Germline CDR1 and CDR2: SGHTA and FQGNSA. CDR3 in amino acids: CASSFLGGASGYNEQFF. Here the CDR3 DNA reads TGTGCCAGCAGCTTCCTCGGGGGGGCTAGCGGTTACAATGAGCAGTTCTTC.

The CDR3 DNA follows: TGTGCCAGCAGTTCGACAGGGGCCGAGCAGTACTTC. Its protein product is CASSSTGAEQYF. The chain joins TRBV2 to TRBJ2-7, with 8 bases lining up with TRBD1. Germline-derived CDR1 and CDR2 are SNHLY and FYNNEI. Losses at the gene ends were 5 bases for V and 6 bases for J; bases not matched to a gene: 3. The CDR3 runs to 12 residues.